The rows below give T cell receptor beta chains drawn from one sample of a study of T-cell reconstitution after alpha-beta-depleted transplantation in children. Via MiXCR, TCRdb re-called the PCR reads, giving one row per CDR3 protein. In the table there are about 580,000 distinct CDR3 sequences, approximately 22% of which are singletons. This specimen consisted of PBMCs, mostly from graft donor cells, obtained 360 days after TCRalphabeta/CD19-depleted stem cell transplant. These receptors originate from a boy in the first two years of life who had a stem cell transplant for acute myeloid leukemia, so the T cells may come from the graft donor. Each CDR3 is given with its conserved first and last residue. D genes are given only for firm matches. Expanded clones get a size class; other rows say once, few or many, or leave the size out.

DNA | CDR3 | V | size | J | length | D
TGTGCCAGCAGTTACTCGCCTCGACAGGGGGCGCGGGAGACCCAGTACTTC | CASSYSPRQGARETQYF | TRBV6-5 | . | TRBJ2-5 | 17 | TRBD1
TGCAGCGTTGGACAGGGGCGGTTCGAAAAACTGTTTTTT | CSVGQGRFEKLFF | TRBV29-1 | many | TRBJ1-4 | 13 | TRBD1
TGTGCCAGCAATGGGGCTCTCTCTGGAAACACCATATATTTT | CASNGALSGNTIYF | TRBV12-3/TRBV12-4 | . | TRBJ1-3 | 14 | .
TGCGCCAGCAGCCAAGCTGCAGGGACAGTTTTCAATGAGCAGTTCTTC | CASSQAAGTVFNEQFF | TRBV4-1 | few | TRBJ2-1 | 16 | TRBD1
TGTGCCAGCAGTTTTTGGGGACAGGGGGCGAGGGAGCAGTACTTC | CASSFWGQGAREQYF | TRBV6-5 | . | TRBJ2-7 | 15 | TRBD1
TGCAGTCATGAGGGGGCGATAGATACGCAGTATTTT | CSHEGAIDTQYF | TRBV20-1 | few | TRBJ2-3 | 12 | TRBD1
TGTGCCAGCAGTTCCCTGCATGGGGGCTCTGGGGCCAACGTCCTGACTTTC | CASSSLHGGSGANVLTF | TRBV12-3/TRBV12-4 | many | TRBJ2-6 | 17 | .
TGCAGTGCTAGAGAACCTATGCATGATACGCAGTATTTT | CSAREPMHDTQYF | TRBV20-1 | . | TRBJ2-3 | 13 | .
TGTGCCAGCAGCTCCCGGACAGGTATGAACACTGAAGCTTTCTTT | CASSSRTGMNTEAFF | TRBV11-2 | . | TRBJ1-1 | 15 | TRBD1
TGCAGTGCGCCGGGAATCAACTATGGCTACACCTTC | CSAPGINYGYTF | TRBV20-1 | few | TRBJ1-2 | 12 | .
TGCGCCAGCAGCCAAGATATCAGGCACGGCTACACCTTC | CASSQDIRHGYTF | TRBV4-3 | once | TRBJ1-2 | 13 | .
TGCAGCGTTGGGAGGGCCCAGGAGCAGTTCTTC | CSVGRAQEQFF | TRBV29-1 | few | TRBJ2-1 | 11 | .
TGCAGTGCTAGGACTGTATCGAACAATGAGCAGTTCTTC | CSARTVSNNEQFF | TRBV20-1 | . | TRBJ2-1 | 13 | .
TGTGCCAGCAGTTCCCCCCCCAACGAGCAGTACTTC | CASSSPPNEQYF | TRBV27 | . | TRBJ2-7 | 12 | .
TGTGCCAGCAGTTTGAGGGGAGATGGCTACACCTTC | CASSLRGDGYTF | TRBV12-3/TRBV12-4 | . | TRBJ1-2 | 12 | .
TGCAGTGCCCCCCCCCGACAGGGCCAAAGGTCACCCCTCCACTTT | CSAPPRQGQRSPLHF | TRBV20-1 | . | TRBJ1-6 | 15 | TRBD1
TGTGCCATCAGCGCCCGAAACACTGAAGCTTTCTTT | CAISARNTEAFF | TRBV10-3 | few | TRBJ1-1 | 12 | .
TGTGCCAGTAGTGCTCAGCTGAACACTGAAGCTTTCTTT | CASSAQLNTEAFF | TRBV25-1 | many | TRBJ1-1 | 13 | .
TGTGCCAGCAGTGCTCACAGGGGGCAGGACACCGGGGAGCTGTTTTTT | CASSAHRGQDTGELFF | TRBV28 | . | TRBJ2-2 | 16 | TRBD1
TGCAGTGCTCCCGGAAAGGGGGGGAACACCGGGGAGCTGTTTTTT | CSAPGKGGNTGELFF | TRBV20-1 | many | TRBJ2-2 | 15 | .
TGTGCCAGCAGGTCAGGGTTAGTCAAAAACATTCAGTACTTC | CASRSGLVKNIQYF | TRBV7-2 | many | TRBJ2-4 | 14 | .
TGTGCCAGCAGTGATCCAAGGGGGGACCCACTCGGGGAGCTGTTTTTT | CASSDPRGDPLGELFF | TRBV12-3/TRBV12-4 | few | TRBJ2-2 | 16 | .
TGTGCCACCAGCAGAGATAGCGGGGGGGATCTCTGGGTGGGCGATGAGCAGTTCTTC | CATSRDSGGDLWVGDEQFF | TRBV15 | . | TRBJ2-1 | 19 | TRBD2
TGTGCCAGCAGTTTTTATGGTCCGAAGAACACTGAAGCTTTCTTT | CASSFYGPKNTEAFF | TRBV12-3/TRBV12-4 | few | TRBJ1-1 | 15 | .
TGCAGTGCTAGAGATCGGGGGACATCCTATGGCTACACCTTC | CSARDRGTSYGYTF | TRBV20-1 | . | TRBJ1-2 | 14 | .
TGTGCCTGGAGTGTCCAGGACAGACTCGGAGATACGCAGTATTTT | CAWSVQDRLGDTQYF | TRBV30 | many | TRBJ2-3 | 15 | .
TGTGCCAGCAGTGAGGGGAGAGTACAGGGGGCGAGGTACAATGAGCAGTTCTTC | CASSEGRVQGARYNEQFF | TRBV2 | . | TRBJ2-1 | 18 | TRBD1
TGCAGTGCTAGAGCGGGGGCCGGAGAAAACATTCAGTACTTC | CSARAGAGENIQYF | TRBV20-1 | few | TRBJ2-4 | 14 | .
TGTGCCAGCAGCTTAGAAGGGGGCCCTACCTACGAGCAGTACTTC | CASSLEGGPTYEQYF | TRBV7-2 | many | TRBJ2-7 | 15 | TRBD1
TGTGCCAGCAGTCGTCGGGACAGGGGGCAAGGGAACACTGAAGCTTTCTTT | CASSRRDRGQGNTEAFF | TRBV25-1 | few | TRBJ1-1 | 17 | TRBD1
TGTGCCAGCGGGACAGCCTCCTCCTATGGCTACACCTTC | CASGTASSYGYTF | TRBV28 | few | TRBJ1-2 | 13 | TRBD1
TGTGCCAGCACGGCCCCGTGGGACACTGAAGCTTTCTTT | CASTAPWDTEAFF | TRBV28 | . | TRBJ1-1 | 13 | .
TGTGCCAGCAGCTCGGTTGAGACCCAGTACTTC | CASSSVETQYF | TRBV7-8 | few | TRBJ2-5 | 11 | .
TGTGCCAGCAGTTACTCGAGAGCGGGGAGCACAGATACGCAGTATTTT | CASSYSRAGSTDTQYF | TRBV6-5 | many | TRBJ2-3 | 16 | TRBD2
TGTGCCAGCAGGACCGCGGGGAGAGAGACAGATACGCAGTATTTT | CASRTAGRETDTQYF | TRBV5-5 | . | TRBJ2-3 | 15 | .
TGCGCCAGCAGCACAACACTAACAGATACGCAGTATTTT | CASSTTLTDTQYF | TRBV5-1 | . | TRBJ2-3 | 13 | .
TGTGCCAGCAGCAAAGAAGGAACAGGGGGAGACTATGGCTACACCTTC | CASSKEGTGGDYGYTF | TRBV21-1 | . | TRBJ1-2 | 16 | .
TGTGCCAGCAGGAAGGACGGAACTGAAGAGACCCAGTACTTC | CASRKDGTEETQYF | TRBV25-1 | once | TRBJ2-5 | 14 | .
TGCAGCGTTGATTTTAAGGGGCCGAACACTGAAGCTTTCTTT | CSVDFKGPNTEAFF | TRBV29-1 | few | TRBJ1-1 | 14 | .
TGTGCCAGCAGCTACGGAGGACCGTACAATGAGCAGTTCTTC | CASSYGGPYNEQFF | TRBV12-3/TRBV12-4 | many | TRBJ2-1 | 14 | .
TGTGCCAGCAGCGTTAGTCCCCGGGGTGCAGATACGCAGTATTTT | CASSVSPRGADTQYF | TRBV7-2 | many | TRBJ2-3 | 15 | .
TGTGCCAGCAGTCTAAACAGTCACACTGAAGCTTTCTTT | CASSLNSHTEAFF | TRBV12-3/TRBV12-4 | few | TRBJ1-1 | 13 | .
TGTGCCAGCAGCCAAGACGACCGATACGGGGAGCTGTTTTTT | CASSQDDRYGELFF | TRBV14 | . | TRBJ2-2 | 14 | .
TGTGCCAGCAGCACTAGCGGGGGGGCCTCCGAGCAGTACTTC | CASSTSGGASEQYF | TRBV7-3 | few | TRBJ2-7 | 14 | TRBD2
TGTGCCAGCAGCCAAGGTGACGGGGGCTGGTACAATGAGCAGTTCTTC | CASSQGDGGWYNEQFF | TRBV3-1 | . | TRBJ2-1 | 16 | .
TGTGCCATCAGTACAGGCAATGAGCAGTTCTTC | CAISTGNEQFF | TRBV10-3 | many | TRBJ2-1 | 11 | .
TGTGCCAGCAGCCAAGATGTAAGGGGGCGAGAGACCCAGTACTTC | CASSQDVRGRETQYF | TRBV4-2 | . | TRBJ2-5 | 15 | TRBD1
TGCAGTGCTAGTCGACATGTGACTAATGAAAAACTGTTTTTT | CSASRHVTNEKLFF | TRBV20-1 | . | TRBJ1-4 | 14 | .
TGTGCCAGCAGCTCAGGGGTTGGACGCGCCTACGAGCAGTACTTC | CASSSGVGRAYEQYF | TRBV6-1 | . | TRBJ2-7 | 15 | .
TGTGCCAGCAGTTTAGGAGGGGTCCAACAAGAGACCCAGTACTTC | CASSLGGVQQETQYF | TRBV12-3/TRBV12-4 | . | TRBJ2-5 | 15 | .
TGCAGTGCCCGCCCCACCGGGACAGTTTGGGAAGAGACCCAGTACTTC | CSARPTGTVWEETQYF | TRBV20-1 | many | TRBJ2-5 | 16 | TRBD1
TGTGCCAGCAACTACAGAAATGAGCAGTTCTTC | CASNYRNEQFF | TRBV12-3/TRBV12-4 | many | TRBJ2-1 | 11 | .
TGCAGTGCGAGAAAATCAGGAGTCTCTGGAAACACCATATATTTT | CSARKSGVSGNTIYF | TRBV20-1 | many | TRBJ1-3 | 15 | .
TGCAGCGTTTCGGCTAGCGGGGGGCGCCAAGAGACCCAGTACTTC | CSVSASGGRQETQYF | TRBV29-1 | many | TRBJ2-5 | 15 | TRBD2